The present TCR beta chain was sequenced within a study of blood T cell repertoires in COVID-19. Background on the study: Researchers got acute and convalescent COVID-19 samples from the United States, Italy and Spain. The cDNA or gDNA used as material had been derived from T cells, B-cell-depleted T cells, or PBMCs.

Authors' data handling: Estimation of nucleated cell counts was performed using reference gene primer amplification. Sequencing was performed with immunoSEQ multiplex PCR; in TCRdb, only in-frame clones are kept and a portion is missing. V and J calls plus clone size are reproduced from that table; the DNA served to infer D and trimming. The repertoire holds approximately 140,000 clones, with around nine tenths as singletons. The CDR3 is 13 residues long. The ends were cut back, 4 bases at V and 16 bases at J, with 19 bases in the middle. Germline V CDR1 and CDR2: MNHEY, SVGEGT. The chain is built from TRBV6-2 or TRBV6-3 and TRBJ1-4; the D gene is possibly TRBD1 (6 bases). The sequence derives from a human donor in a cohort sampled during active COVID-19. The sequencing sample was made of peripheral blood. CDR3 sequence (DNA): TGTGCCAGCAGTTCCGGGACACCCAAAACGGAGTTTTTT. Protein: CASSSGTPKTEFF.